The entry that follows covers one T cell receptor beta chain sequence. What it recognizes is unknown. This entry comes from a study of T-cell memory formation after mild COVID-19. Study-wide context: Clusters of TCRs were largely donor specific. Study observations and caveats: CD4/CD8 balance characterized clones contracting day 15 to 85, and CD4+ skew characterized later expanders. Memory sampled before infection contained some responding clones, suggesting cross-reactive memory joined. Chiefly within CM and EM were the contracting CD4+ clones; CD8+ ones were within EMRA.

In TCRdb, the 5' RACE reads were re-called with MiXCR into one record per CDR3 protein. The table lists under 150,000 distinct CDR3 sequences, 22% of them singletons. Germline V gives CDR1 DFQATT, CDR2 SNEGSKA (reference sequence). CDR3 length: 9 amino acids. The source material was PBMCs or a T cell subset sorted from them (not recorded which). The V call is TRBV20-1, the J call TRBJ1-2; no clear D. This sequence originates from a man aged 18-30 years who had mild COVID-19 (a few samples of this study predate the infection). Cell type and time point are not known. The CDR3 DNA reads as TGCAAGTACGGCTATGGCTACACCTTC. It specifies CKYGYGYTF.